A selection of T cell receptor beta chains follows, all from one sample in a study of naive and memory T cell subsets. MiXCR, applied by TCRdb to the UMI-ligation and nested PCR reads, yields one record per CDR3 protein. The sample shows around 140,000 distinct CDR3 sequences, approximately 24% of them seen only once. Sequencing was carried out using naive CD4+ T cells from blood. These receptor sequences come from a human donor in good health. The CDR3 runs from the conserved cysteine through the conserved F or W. The D gene is left open where the match is weak. The size field is filled for only some rows; it gives once, few, many or a size class.

V gene: TRBV20-1; clone size: few; D gene: .; J gene: TRBJ1-6; CDR3 protein: CSALRVSNSPLHF; CDR3 DNA: TGCAGTGCTCTCCGGGTCTCCAATTCACCCCTCCACTTT
V gene: TRBV6-5; clone size: many; D gene: .; J gene: TRBJ1-1; CDR3 protein: CASRPRGSTEAFF; CDR3 DNA: TGTGCCAGCAGACCCAGGGGTAGCACTGAAGCTTTCTTT
V gene: TRBV7-9; clone size: few; D gene: TRBD2; J gene: TRBJ2-1; CDR3 protein: CASSGYREVNEQFF; CDR3 DNA: TGTGCCAGCAGCGGTTACCGGGAGGTTAATGAGCAGTTCTTC
V gene: TRBV20-1; clone size: .; D gene: TRBD2; J gene: TRBJ2-7; CDR3 protein: CSAAKREDGEQYF; CDR3 DNA: TGCAGTGCGGCGAAGCGGGAGGACGGCGAGCAGTACTTC
V gene: TRBV7-3; clone size: .; D gene: .; J gene: TRBJ2-2; CDR3 protein: CASSLSARGSGELFF; CDR3 DNA: TGTGCCAGCAGCTTATCTGCAAGGGGGTCCGGGGAGCTGTTTTTT
V gene: TRBV19; clone size: few; D gene: TRBD1; J gene: TRBJ2-3; CDR3 protein: CASTDRGRTDTQYF; CDR3 DNA: TGTGCCAGTACCGACAGGGGTCGCACAGATACGCAGTATTTT
V gene: TRBV5-1; clone size: few; D gene: .; J gene: TRBJ2-4; CDR3 protein: CASSLDQLNIQYF; CDR3 DNA: TGCGCCAGCAGCTTGGATCAGCTAAACATTCAGTACTTC
V gene: TRBV18; clone size: few; D gene: .; J gene: TRBJ1-5; CDR3 protein: CASSPSAGTPKGPQHF; CDR3 DNA: TGTGCCAGCTCACCTTCCGCCGGGACACCGAAAGGGCCCCAGCATTTT
V gene: TRBV20-1; clone size: .; D gene: TRBD2; J gene: TRBJ2-5; CDR3 protein: CSASSGGPQETQYF; CDR3 DNA: TGCAGTGCTTCTAGCGGGGGCCCCCAAGAGACCCAGTACTTC
V gene: TRBV12-3/TRBV12-4; clone size: many; D gene: TRBD2; J gene: TRBJ2-7; CDR3 protein: CASSLRGGRGPYEQYF; CDR3 DNA: TGTGCCAGCAGTTTACGCGGCGGGAGGGGCCCCTACGAGCAGTACTTC
V gene: TRBV20-1; clone size: few; D gene: TRBD2; J gene: TRBJ2-7; CDR3 protein: CSAETSGYEQYF; CDR3 DNA: TGCAGTGCTGAGACTAGCGGCTACGAGCAGTACTTC
V gene: TRBV29-1; clone size: .; D gene: TRBD1; J gene: TRBJ2-1; CDR3 protein: CSVETTGYNEQFF; CDR3 DNA: TGCAGCGTTGAGACGACAGGGTACAATGAGCAGTTCTTC
V gene: TRBV4-3; clone size: .; D gene: TRBD1; J gene: TRBJ1-5; CDR3 protein: CASSQDLQGASNQPQHF; CDR3 DNA: TGCGCCAGCAGCCAGGACTTACAGGGGGCGAGCAATCAGCCCCAGCATTTT
V gene: TRBV24-1; clone size: .; D gene: .; J gene: TRBJ2-2; CDR3 protein: CATSDKTGTAGELFF; CDR3 DNA: TGTGCCACCAGTGATAAAACAGGGACGGCCGGGGAGCTGTTTTTT
V gene: TRBV6-2/TRBV6-3; clone size: .; D gene: TRBD2; J gene: TRBJ2-3; CDR3 protein: CASSYTSGRVNTDTQYF; CDR3 DNA: TGTGCCAGCAGTTACACCAGCGGGAGAGTAAACACAGATACGCAGTATTTT